The 7 T cell receptor beta chains below all came from one sample that was sequenced in a study of T cells in Graves' hyperthyroidism and ophthalmopathy. Authors of the study amplified TCR beta CDR3 regions from RNA transcripts. TCR CDR3 underwent first-round RT-PCR with the HTBI primer set. One entry per CDR3 protein, called by TCRdb with MiXCR from the multiplex PCR reads. The sample contains about 480,000 distinct CDR3 sequences, approximately 14% of which appear only once. The sample taken for sequencing was blood. These receptors were collected from a woman aged 18-35 years with Graves' hyperthyroidism.

The chain couples TRBV12-3 or TRBV12-4 to TRBJ1-1, with TRBD1 matching 9 bases. The CDR3 totals 12 residues. The junction had 6 bases not matched to a gene; V was cut back by 5 bases and J by 11 bases. CDR3 sequence reads: CASSRGQGMAFF. DNA of the CDR3: TGTGCCAGCAGTCGTGGACAGGGGATGGCTTTCTTT.

This clonotype was observed many times. The chain combines TRBV19 with TRBJ1-2, with 10 positions matching TRBD1. CDR1 LNHDA and CDR2 SQIVND come from the germline V gene (reference sequence). The CDR3 loop spans 11 amino acids. The V gene end was trimmed by 11 bases and the J gene end by 6 bases; junction bases not matched to a gene: 3. This CDR3 reads CAGGTGDGYTF. CDR3 coding DNA: TGTGCCGGCGGGACAGGGGATGGCTACACCTTC.

This clonotype was found a few times. This CDR3 reads CSARRPEGHGYTF. The CDR3 DNA reads TGCAGTGCTAGACGTCCTGAGGGTCATGGCTACACCTTC. This chain uses TRBV20-1 with TRBJ1-2; D not resolved. CDR3 length: 13 residues. Trimming left V 2 bases short and J 6 bases short, with 13 bases between. Germline V gene data show CDR1 as DFQATT and CDR2 as SNEGSKA (reference sequence).

This clonotype was observed a handful of times. The rearrangement joins TRBV10-3 to TRBJ2-3, with 7 bases matching TRBD2. With 10 bases clipped from V and 0 bases from J, the junction kept 4 bases outside the gene matches. CDR3 length equals 13 residues. Per germline, CDR1 ENHRY and CDR2 SYGVKD. CDR3 DNA sequence: TGTGCCACCGTCGGGGGGAGCACAGATACGCAGTATTTT. Protein: CATVGGSTDTQYF.

The CDR3, as DNA: TGTGCCGGGGCCCGAGCGGACAGCCAAGAGACCCAGTACTTC. It encodes CAGARADSQETQYF. The rearrangement joins TRBV2 to TRBJ2-5; possibly TRBD1 for D (6 bases). V was cut by 11 bases and J by 1 base, with 17 bases left in between. The germline gives CDR1 SNHLY, CDR2 FYNNEI. The CDR3 contains 14 residues.

This clonotype was seen only a few times. The rearrangement links TRBV7-8 to TRBJ2-3, with TRBD2 matching over 11 bases. V shed 0 bases and J 4 bases; nucleotides not matched to a gene: 6. Germline V gene sequence: CDR1 SGHVS, CDR2 FQNEAQ. The CDR3 has 17 residues. The CDR3 DNA sequence: TGTGCCAGCAGCTTAGCAGGCCTAGCGGGAGGAGCAGATACGCAGTATTTT. Amino acid sequence: CASSLAGLAGGADTQYF.

Ten or more counts support this clonotype. A single base separates this from a much larger clone, so it may be a read error. The genes are TRBV11-3 and TRBJ2-1; no clear D. CDR3 length: 16 residues. Trimming stripped 2 bases from V and 4 bases from J, with 15 bases between. Germline CDR1 and CDR2: SGHNT and YENEEA. This CDR3 reads CASSLHRSSLYNEQFF. CDR3 sequence (DNA): TGTGCCAGCAGCTTACATCGGAGTAGCCTTTACAATGAGCAGTTCTTC. Drawing the rest from reference TRBV11-3 and TRBJ2-1, the complete variable domain is EAGVVQSPRYKIIEKKQPVAFWCNPISGHNTLYWYLQNLGQGPELLIRYENEEAVDDSQLPKDRFSAERLKGVDSTLKIQPAELGDSAVYLCASSLHRSSLYNEQFFGPGTRLTVL.